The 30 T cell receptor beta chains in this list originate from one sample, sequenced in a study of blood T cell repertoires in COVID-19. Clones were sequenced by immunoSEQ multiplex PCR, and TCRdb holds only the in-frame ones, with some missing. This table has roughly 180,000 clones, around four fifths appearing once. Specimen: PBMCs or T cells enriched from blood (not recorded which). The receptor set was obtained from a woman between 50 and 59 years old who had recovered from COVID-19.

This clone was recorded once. The CDR3 region has the DNA TGTGCCACCAGTGGGGCAGGCACAGATACGCAGTATTTT. This gives the protein CATSGAGTDTQYF. The V and J genes are TRBV24-1 and TRBJ2-3; D unclear. The CDR3 totals 13 residues. V was pared by 5 bases and J by 1 base, with 6 bases between. The germline V gene encodes CDR1 KGHDR and CDR2 SFDVKD.

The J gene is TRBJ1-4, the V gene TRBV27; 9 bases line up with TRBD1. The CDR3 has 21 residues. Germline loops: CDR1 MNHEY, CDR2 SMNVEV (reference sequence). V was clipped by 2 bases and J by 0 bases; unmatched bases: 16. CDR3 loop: CASSLGFGQGSNRATNEKLFF. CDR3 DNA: TGTGCCAGCAGTTTAGGGTTCGGACAGGGGAGTAATCGTGCAACTAATGAAAAACTGTTTTTT. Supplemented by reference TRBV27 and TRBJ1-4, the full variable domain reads EAQVTQNPRYLITVTGKKLTVTCSQNMNHEYMSWYRQDPGLGLRQIYYSMNVEVTDKGDVPEGYKVSRKEKRNFPLILESPSPNQTSLYFCASSLGFGQGSNRATNEKLFFGSGTQLSVL.

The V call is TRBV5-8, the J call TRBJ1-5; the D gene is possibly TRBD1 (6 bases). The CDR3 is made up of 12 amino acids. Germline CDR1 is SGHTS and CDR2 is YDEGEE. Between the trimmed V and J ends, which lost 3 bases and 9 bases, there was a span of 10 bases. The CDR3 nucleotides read TGTGCCAGCAGCTCCCCGACAGGGCCCCAGCATTTT. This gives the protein CASSSPTGPQHF.

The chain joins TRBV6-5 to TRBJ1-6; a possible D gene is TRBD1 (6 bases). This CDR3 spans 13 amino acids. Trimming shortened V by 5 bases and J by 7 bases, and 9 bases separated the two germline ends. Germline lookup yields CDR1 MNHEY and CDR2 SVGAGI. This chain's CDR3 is CASSLTGNSPLHF. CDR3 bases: TGTGCCAGCAGTCTAACAGGGAATTCACCCCTCCACTTT.

The CDR3 is CARSLAFLDTLNYEQYV. The CDR3 DNA reads TGTGCCAGAAGCTTGGCATTCTTGGACACCTTAAACTACGAGCAGTACGTC. J is TRBJ2-7 and V is TRBV5-3, with a possible D match to TRBD1 (5 bases). TRBV5-3 is assigned to the ORF class and has an uncertain function. The V gene lost 0 bases and the J gene lost 3 bases, with 19 bases spanning the gap. The CDR3 runs 17 residues.

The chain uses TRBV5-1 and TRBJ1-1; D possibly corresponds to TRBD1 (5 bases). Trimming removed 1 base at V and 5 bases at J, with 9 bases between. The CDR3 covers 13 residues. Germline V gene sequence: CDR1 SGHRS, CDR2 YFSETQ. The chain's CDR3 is CASSLLAGTEAFF. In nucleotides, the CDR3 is TGCGCCAGCAGCTTGTTGGCAGGGACTGAAGCTTTCTTT.

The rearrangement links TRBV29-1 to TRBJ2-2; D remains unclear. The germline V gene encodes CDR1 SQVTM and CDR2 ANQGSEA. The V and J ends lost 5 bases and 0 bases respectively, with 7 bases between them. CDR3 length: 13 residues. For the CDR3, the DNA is TGCAGCGTTCTCCCCTCGAACACCGGGGAGCTGTTTTTT. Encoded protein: CSVLPSNTGELFF.

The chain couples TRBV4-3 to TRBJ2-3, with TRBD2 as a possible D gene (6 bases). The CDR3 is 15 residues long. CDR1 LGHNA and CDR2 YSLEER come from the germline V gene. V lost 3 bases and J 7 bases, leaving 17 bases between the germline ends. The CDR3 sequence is CASSQGLEPRYTQYF. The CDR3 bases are TGCGCCAGCAGCCAGGGACTTGAACCCCGCTATACGCAGTATTTT.

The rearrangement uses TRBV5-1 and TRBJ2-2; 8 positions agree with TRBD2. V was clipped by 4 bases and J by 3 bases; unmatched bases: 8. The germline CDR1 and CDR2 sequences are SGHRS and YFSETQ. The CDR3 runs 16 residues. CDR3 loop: CASSQLTSGYTGELFF. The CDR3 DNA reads TGCGCCAGCAGCCAACTCACTAGCGGCTACACCGGGGAGCTGTTTTTT.

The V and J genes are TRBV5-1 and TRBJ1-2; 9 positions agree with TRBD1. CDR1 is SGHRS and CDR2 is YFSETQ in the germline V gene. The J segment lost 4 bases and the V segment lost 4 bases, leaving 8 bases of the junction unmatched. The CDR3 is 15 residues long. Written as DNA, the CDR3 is TGCGCCAGCAGCCCCGAGTTGGGACAGGGCTATGGCTACACCTTC. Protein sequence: CASSPELGQGYGYTF.

CDR3 DNA sequence: TGTGCCAGCAGGAAGGACAGGCCAGAGACCCAGTACTTC. Its translation is CASRKDRPETQYF. This sequence joins TRBV7-9 and TRBJ2-5; 7 nucleotides line up with TRBD1. V gave up 6 bases and J gave up 4 bases; unmatched junction bases: 5. The CDR3 sequence is 13 residues long. Germline CDR1 SEHNR, CDR2 FQNEAQ (reference sequence).

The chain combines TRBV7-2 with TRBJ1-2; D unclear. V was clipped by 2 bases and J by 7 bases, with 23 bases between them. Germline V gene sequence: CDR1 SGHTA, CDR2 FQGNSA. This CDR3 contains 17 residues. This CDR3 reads CASSLWSEASGSGGYTF. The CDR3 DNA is TGTGCCAGCAGCTTATGGAGCGAGGCGAGTGGCAGTGGTGGCTACACCTTC.

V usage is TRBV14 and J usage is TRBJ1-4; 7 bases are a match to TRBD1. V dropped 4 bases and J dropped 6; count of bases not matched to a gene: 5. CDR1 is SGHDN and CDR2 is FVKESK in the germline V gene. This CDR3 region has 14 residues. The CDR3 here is CASSRQGGYEKLFF. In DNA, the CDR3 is TGTGCCAGCAGCCGCCAGGGGGGTTATGAAAAACTGTTTTTT.

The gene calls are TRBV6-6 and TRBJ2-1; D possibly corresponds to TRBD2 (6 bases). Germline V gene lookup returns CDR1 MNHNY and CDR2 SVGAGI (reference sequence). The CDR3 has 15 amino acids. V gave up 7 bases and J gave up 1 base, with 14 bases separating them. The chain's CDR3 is CASTEGGESYNEQFF. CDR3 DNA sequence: TGTGCCAGCACCGAGGGAGGTGAGTCCTACAATGAGCAGTTCTTC.

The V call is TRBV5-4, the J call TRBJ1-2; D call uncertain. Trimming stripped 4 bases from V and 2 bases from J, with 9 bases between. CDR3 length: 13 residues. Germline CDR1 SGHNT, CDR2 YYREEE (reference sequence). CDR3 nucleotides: TGTGCCAGCAGCCCAGACAAGAACTATGGCTACACCTTC. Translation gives CASSPDKNYGYTF.

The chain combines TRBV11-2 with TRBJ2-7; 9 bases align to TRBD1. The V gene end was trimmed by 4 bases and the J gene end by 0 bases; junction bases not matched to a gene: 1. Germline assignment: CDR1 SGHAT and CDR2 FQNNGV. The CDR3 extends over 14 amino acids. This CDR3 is CASSWTGVSYEQYV. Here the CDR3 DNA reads TGTGCCAGCAGCTGGACAGGGGTCTCCTACGAGCAGTACGTC.

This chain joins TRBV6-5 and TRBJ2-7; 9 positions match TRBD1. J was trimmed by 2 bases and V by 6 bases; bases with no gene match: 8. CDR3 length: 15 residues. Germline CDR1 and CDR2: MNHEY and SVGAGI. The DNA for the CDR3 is TGTGCCAGCAGACGTACAGGGGGCGAGGCCTACGAGCAGTACGTC. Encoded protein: CASRRTGGEAYEQYV.

CDR3 DNA sequence: TGTGCCAGCAGCGGGGCGACGGACAACACCGGGGAGCTGTTTTTT. This sequence encodes CASSGATDNTGELFF. The chain recombines TRBV7-9 with TRBJ2-2; D perhaps matches TRBD1 (5 bases). CDR1 is SEHNR and CDR2 is FQNEAQ in the germline V gene (reference sequence). The CDR3 loop spans 15 amino acids. Trimming pared 5 bases from V and 2 bases from J, leaving 12 bases between.

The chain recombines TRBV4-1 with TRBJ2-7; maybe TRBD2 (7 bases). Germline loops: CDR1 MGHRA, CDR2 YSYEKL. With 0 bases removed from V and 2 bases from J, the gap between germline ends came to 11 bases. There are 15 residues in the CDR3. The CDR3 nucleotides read TGCGCCAGCAGCCAAGAGGGAGGGGGGACCTACGAGCAGTACGTC. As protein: CASSQEGGGTYEQYV.

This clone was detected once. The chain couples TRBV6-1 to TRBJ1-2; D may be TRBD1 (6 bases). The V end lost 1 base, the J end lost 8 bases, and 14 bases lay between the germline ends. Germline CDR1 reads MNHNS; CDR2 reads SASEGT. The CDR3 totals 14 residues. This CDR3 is CASSEGGYTGGYTF. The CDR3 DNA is TGTGCCAGCAGTGAAGGGGGGTACACAGGGGGCTACACCTTC.

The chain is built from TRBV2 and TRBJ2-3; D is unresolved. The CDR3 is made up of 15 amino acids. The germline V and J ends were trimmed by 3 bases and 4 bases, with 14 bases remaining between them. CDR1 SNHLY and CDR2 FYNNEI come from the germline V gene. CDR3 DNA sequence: TGTGCCAGCAGTGATTGGCAATTGGGCCCAGATACGCAGTATTTT. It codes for CASSDWQLGPDTQYF.

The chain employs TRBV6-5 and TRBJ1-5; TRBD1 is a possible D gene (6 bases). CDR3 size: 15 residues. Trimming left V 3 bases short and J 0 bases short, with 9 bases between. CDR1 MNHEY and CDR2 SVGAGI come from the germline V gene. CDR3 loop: CASSYLGGSNQPQHF. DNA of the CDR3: TGTGCCAGCAGTTATCTAGGGGGTAGCAATCAGCCCCAGCATTTT.

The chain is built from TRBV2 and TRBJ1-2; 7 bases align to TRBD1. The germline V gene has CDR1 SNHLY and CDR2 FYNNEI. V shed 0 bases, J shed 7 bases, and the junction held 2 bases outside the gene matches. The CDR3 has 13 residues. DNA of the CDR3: TGTGCCAGCAGTGAAGCAGGGGGCCTTGGCTACACCTTC. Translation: CASSEAGGLGYTF.

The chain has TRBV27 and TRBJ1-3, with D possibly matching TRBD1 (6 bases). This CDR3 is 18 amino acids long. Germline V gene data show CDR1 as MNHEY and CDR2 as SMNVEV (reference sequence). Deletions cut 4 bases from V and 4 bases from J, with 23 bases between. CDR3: CASSSTKRGLVLGNTIYF. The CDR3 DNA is TGTGCCAGCAGTTCCACCAAAAGGGGGTTGGTGTTGGGAAACACCATATATTTT.

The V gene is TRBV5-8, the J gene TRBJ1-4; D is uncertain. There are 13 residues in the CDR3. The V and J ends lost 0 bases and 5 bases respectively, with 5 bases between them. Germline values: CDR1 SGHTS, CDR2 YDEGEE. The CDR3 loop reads CASSLVRNEKLFF. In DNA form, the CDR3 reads TGTGCCAGCAGCTTGGTCAGGAATGAAAAACTGTTTTTT.

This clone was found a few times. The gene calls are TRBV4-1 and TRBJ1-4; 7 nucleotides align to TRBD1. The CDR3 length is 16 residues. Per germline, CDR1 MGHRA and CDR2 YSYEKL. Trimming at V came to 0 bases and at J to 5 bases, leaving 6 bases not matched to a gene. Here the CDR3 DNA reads TGCGCCAGCAGCCAAGACGGGACAGCACAAAATGAAAAACTGTTTTTT. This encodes CASSQDGTAQNEKLFF.

The CDR3 region is CAISDAGTVSGNTIYF. CDR3 nucleotides: TGTGCCATCAGTGATGCCGGGACAGTCTCTGGAAACACCATATATTTT. The chain couples TRBV10-3 to TRBJ1-3; 7 positions match TRBD1. This CDR3 spans 16 amino acids. CDR1 is ENHRY, CDR2 SYGVKD, per germline. V gave up 3 bases and J gave up 0 bases; unmatched junction bases: 5.

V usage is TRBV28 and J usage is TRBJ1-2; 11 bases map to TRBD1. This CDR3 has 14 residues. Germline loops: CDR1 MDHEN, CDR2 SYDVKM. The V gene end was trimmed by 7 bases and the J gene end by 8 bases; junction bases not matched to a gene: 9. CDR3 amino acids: CASTWGQGVGGYTF. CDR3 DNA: TGTGCCAGCACCTGGGGACAGGGGGTCGGGGGCTACACCTTC.

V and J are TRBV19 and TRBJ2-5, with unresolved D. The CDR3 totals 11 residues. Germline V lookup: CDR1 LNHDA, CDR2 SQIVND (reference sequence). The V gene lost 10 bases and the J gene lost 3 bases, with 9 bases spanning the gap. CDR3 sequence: CATEEKETQYF. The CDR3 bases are TGTGCCACCGAAGAGAAAGAGACCCAGTACTTC.

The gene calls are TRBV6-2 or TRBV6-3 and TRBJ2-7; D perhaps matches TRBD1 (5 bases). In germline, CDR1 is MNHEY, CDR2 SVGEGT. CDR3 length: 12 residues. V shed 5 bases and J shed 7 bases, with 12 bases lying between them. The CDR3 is CASSTGLSEQYV. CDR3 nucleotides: TGTGCCAGCAGTACAGGCCTTTCGGAGCAGTACGTC.